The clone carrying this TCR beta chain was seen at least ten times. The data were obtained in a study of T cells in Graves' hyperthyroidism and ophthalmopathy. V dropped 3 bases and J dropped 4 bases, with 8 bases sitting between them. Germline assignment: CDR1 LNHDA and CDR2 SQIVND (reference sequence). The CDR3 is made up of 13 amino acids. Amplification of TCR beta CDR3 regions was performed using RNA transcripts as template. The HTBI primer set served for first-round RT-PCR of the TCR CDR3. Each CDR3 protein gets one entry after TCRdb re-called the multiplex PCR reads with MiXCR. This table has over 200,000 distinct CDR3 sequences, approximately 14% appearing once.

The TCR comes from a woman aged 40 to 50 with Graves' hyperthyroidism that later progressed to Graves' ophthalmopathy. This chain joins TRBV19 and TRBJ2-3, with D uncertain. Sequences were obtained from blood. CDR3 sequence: CASSISAADTQYF. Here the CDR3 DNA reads TGTGCCAGTAGTATTTCCGCGGCAGATACGCAGTATTTT.